This passage covers 2 T cell receptor beta chains from one sample sequenced in a study of HIV-infected patients and healthy controls. cDNA was made from 500 ng RNA using alpha and beta constant primers. Alpha and beta chain libraries were made separately by chain-specific third strand synthesis with multiplexing indices. TCRdb itself ran the 5' RACE reads through MiXCR, one entry per CDR3 protein. The repertoire holds more than 15,000 distinct CDR3 sequences, with roughly 8.7% as singletons. Roughly three months, about 14 weeks, into antiretroviral therapy, follow-up blood was collected. The repertoire came from unfractionated whole blood and reflected all unsorted peripheral T cells. This specimen was blood, taken during antiretroviral therapy. These receptors all come from an adult with HIV infection.

Ten or more counts support this clonotype. The CDR3: CASSSMAMEAFF. CDR3 nucleotides: TGTGCCAGCAGCTCAATGGCAATGGAAGCTTTCTTT. The V gene is TRBV11-2, the J gene TRBJ1-1; D is undetermined. With 4 bases removed from V and 8 bases from J, the gap between germline ends came to 11 bases. Germline CDR1 SGHAT, CDR2 FQNNGV. The CDR3 runs to 12 residues.

This clonotype was seen at least ten times. The rearrangement joins TRBV12-3 or TRBV12-4 to TRBJ2-5; 10 positions match TRBD1. The CDR3 is 14 residues long. V shed 3 bases and J 6 bases; nucleotides not matched to a gene: 4. The CDR3 DNA reads as TGTGCCAGCAGTTTGACAGGGGGCGCGAAGACCCAGTACTTC. Protein product: CASSLTGGAKTQYF.